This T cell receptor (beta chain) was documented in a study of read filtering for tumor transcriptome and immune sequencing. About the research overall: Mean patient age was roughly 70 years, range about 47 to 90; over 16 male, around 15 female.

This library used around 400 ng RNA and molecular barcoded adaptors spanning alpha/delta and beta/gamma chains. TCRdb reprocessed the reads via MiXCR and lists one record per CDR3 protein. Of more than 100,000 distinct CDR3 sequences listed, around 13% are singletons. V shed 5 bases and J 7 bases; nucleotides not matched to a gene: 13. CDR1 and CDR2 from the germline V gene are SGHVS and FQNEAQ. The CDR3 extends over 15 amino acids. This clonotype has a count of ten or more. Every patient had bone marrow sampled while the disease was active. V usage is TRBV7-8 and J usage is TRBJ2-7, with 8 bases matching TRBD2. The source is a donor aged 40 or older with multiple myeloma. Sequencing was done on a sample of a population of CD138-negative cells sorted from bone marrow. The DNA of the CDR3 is TGTGCCAGCAGCCCCACTCTGAGCGGGGGCCTGGAGCAGTACTTC. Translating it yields CASSPTLSGGLEQYF.